This TCR beta chain came from a study of T cells in Graves' hyperthyroidism and ophthalmopathy. The trim removed 4 bases at V and 6 bases at J, leaving 20 bases unmatched. The CDR3 spans 18 residues. Germline V CDR1 and CDR2: SGHNT, YYREEE (reference sequence). TCR beta CDR3 sequences were amplified from RNA transcripts. With the HTBI primer set, the TCR CDR3 went through a first round of RT-PCR. TCRdb redid the calling of the multiplex PCR reads with MiXCR, one entry per CDR3 protein. Of fewer than 30,000 distinct CDR3 sequences detected, approximately 54% appear once; the ten largest clones hold approximately 25%.

The sample was blood. The sequence was collected from a woman between 40 and 55 years old with Graves' hyperthyroidism that later progressed to Graves' ophthalmopathy. The J gene is TRBJ2-3, the V gene TRBV5-4, with 7 bases that match TRBD1. This CDR3 is CASSPKRQGATFGDTQYF. The DNA of the CDR3 is TGTGCCAGCAGCCCGAAAAGACAGGGAGCGACCTTCGGGGATACGCAGTATTTT. Full variable domain (missing parts from reference TRBV5-4 and TRBJ2-3): ETGVTQSPTHLIKTRGQQVTLRCSSQSGHNTVSWYQQALGQGPQFIFQYYREEENGRGNFPPRFSGLQFPNYSSELNVNALELDDSALYLCASSPKRQGATFGDTQYFGPGTRLTVL.